This T cell receptor (beta chain) was found in a study of vaccination effects on CD4 cells after COVID-19. With the ViraFEST assay, the study expanded antigen-specific CD4+ T cells using viral peptide pools, then sequenced them. Culture proceeded for 9 to 11 days, and CD4+ T cells were then isolated. The CDR3 extends over 16 amino acids. The V segment lost 4 bases and the J segment 6 bases; nucleotides outside the gene matches: 4. From germline, CDR1 is SGHRS and CDR2 YFSETQ. Comments on this clone: The antigen is unknown.

Sequencing was performed with immunoSEQ multiplex PCR; in TCRdb, only in-frame clones are kept and a portion is missing. This table has roughly 61,000 clones, around 81% appearing once. The sequence derives from a human donor who received a COVID-19 vaccine. The chain is built from TRBV5-1 and TRBJ2-1; 16 bases agree with TRBD2. This specimen consisted of CD4+ T cells from PBMCs cultured with HCoV-229E spike peptides, obtained before COVID-19 vaccination. The CDR3 DNA reads TGCGCCAGCAGCGCGGGACTAGCGGGGGGGGCCAATGAGCAGTTCTTC. It is translated as CASSAGLAGGANEQFF.